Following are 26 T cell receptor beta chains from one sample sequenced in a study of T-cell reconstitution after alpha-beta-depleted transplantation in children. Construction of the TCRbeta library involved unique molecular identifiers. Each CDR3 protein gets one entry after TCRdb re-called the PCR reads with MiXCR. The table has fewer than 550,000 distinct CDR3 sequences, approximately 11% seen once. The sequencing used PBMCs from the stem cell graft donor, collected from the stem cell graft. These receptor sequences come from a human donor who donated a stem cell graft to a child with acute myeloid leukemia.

The CDR3 here is CASSSTDRGEKLFF. DNA for the CDR3: TGTGCCAGCAGCTCAACGGACAGGGGTGAAAAACTGTTTTTT. J is TRBJ1-4 and V is TRBV9; 9 bases line up with TRBD1. Germline trimming cut 4 bases from V and 7 bases from J; bases unmatched to any gene: 5. This CDR3 region has 14 residues. The germline CDR1 and CDR2 sequences are SGDLS and YYNGEE.

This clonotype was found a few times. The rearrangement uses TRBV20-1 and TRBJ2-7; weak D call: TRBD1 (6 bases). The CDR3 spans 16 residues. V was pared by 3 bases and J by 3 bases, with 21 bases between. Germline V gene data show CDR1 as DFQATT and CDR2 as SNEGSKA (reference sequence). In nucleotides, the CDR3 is TGCAGTGCTAGGGAAGCCGGGACAACGGGTTTCTACGAGCAGTACTTC. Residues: CSAREAGTTGFYEQYF.

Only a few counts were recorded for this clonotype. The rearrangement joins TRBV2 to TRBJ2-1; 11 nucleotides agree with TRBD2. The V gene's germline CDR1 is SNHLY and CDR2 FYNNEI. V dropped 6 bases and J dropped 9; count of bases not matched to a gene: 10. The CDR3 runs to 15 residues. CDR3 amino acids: CASRSTSGSLGEQFF. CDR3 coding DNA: TGTGCCAGCAGGTCAACTAGCGGGAGCCTCGGTGAGCAGTTCTTC.

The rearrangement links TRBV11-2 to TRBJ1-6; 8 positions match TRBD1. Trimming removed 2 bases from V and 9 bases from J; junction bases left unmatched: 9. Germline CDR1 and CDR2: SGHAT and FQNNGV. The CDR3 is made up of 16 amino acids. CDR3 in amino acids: CASSLQGTGMGSPLHF. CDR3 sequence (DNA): TGTGCCAGCAGCTTACAGGGGACAGGCATGGGTTCACCCCTCCACTTT.

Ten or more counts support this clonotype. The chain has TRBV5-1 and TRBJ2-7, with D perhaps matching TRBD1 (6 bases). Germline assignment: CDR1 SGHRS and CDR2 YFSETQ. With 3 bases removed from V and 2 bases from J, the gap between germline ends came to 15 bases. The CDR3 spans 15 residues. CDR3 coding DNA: TGCGCCAGCAGCTCCAACATCGACAGGACCTACGAGCAGTACTTC. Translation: CASSSNIDRTYEQYF.

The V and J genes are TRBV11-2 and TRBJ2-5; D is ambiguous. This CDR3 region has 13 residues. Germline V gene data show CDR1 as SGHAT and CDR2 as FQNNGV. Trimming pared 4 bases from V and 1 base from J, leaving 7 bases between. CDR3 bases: TGTGCCAGCAGCTCCGTGGCCCAAGAGACCCAGTACTTC. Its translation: CASSSVAQETQYF.

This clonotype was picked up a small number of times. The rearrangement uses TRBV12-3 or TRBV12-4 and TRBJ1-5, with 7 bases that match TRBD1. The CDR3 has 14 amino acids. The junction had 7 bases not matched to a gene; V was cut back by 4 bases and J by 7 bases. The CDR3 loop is CASSSDRVLQPQHF. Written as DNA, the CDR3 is TGTGCCAGCAGTTCCGACAGGGTCCTACAGCCCCAGCATTTT.

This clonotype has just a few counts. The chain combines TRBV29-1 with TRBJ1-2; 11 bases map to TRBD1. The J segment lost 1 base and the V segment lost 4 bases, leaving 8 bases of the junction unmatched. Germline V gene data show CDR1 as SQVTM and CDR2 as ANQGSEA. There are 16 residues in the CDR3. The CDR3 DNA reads TGCAGCGTTGTAATCGGACAGGGGGCTTTTAACTATGGCTACACCTTC. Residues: CSVVIGQGAFNYGYTF. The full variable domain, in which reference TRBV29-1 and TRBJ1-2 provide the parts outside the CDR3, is SAVISQKPSRDICQRGTSLTIQCQVDSQVTMMFWYRQQPGQSLTLIATANQGSEATYESGFVIDKFPISRPNLTFSTLTVSNMSPEDSSIYLCSVVIGQGAFNYGYTFGSGTRLTVV.

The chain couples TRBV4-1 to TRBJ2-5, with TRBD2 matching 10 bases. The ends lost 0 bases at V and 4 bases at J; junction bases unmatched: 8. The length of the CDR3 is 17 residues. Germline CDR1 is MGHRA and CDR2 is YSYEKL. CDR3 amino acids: CASSQEGAGGPVETQYF. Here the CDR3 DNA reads TGCGCCAGCAGCCAAGAAGGAGCGGGGGGGCCGGTAGAGACCCAGTACTTC.

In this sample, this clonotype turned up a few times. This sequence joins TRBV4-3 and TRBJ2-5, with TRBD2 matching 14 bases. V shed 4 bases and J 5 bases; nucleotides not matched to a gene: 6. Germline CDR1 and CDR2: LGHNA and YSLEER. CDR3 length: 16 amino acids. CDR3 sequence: CASSLTGTSGSETQYF. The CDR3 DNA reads TGCGCCAGCAGCCTCACCGGGACTAGCGGGAGTGAGACCCAGTACTTC.

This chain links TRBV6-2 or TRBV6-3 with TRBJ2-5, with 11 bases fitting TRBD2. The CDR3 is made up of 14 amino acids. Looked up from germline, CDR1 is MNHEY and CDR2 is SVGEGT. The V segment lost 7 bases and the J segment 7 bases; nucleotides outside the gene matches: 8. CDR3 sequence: CASTLTSGTGTQYF. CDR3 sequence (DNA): TGTGCCAGCACCCTGACTAGCGGGACCGGGACCCAGTACTTC.

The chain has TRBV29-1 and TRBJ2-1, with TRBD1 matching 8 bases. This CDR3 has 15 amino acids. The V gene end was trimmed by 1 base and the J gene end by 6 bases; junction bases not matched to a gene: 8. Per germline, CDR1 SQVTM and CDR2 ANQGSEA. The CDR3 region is CSVEGGQGAINEQFF. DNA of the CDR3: TGCAGCGTTGAAGGGGGGCAGGGGGCGATCAATGAGCAGTTCTTC.

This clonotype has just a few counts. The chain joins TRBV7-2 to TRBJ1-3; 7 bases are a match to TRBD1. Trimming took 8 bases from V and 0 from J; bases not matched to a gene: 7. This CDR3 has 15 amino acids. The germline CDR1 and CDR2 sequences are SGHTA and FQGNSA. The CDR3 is CASGEYRGSGNTIYF. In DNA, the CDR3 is TGTGCCAGCGGGGAATACAGGGGCTCTGGAAACACCATATATTTT. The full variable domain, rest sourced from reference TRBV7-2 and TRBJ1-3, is GAGVSQSPSNKVTEKGKDVELRCDPISGHTALYWYRQSLGQGLEFLIYFQGNSAPDKSGLPSDRFSAERTGGSVSTLTIQRTQQEDSAVYLCASGEYRGSGNTIYFGEGSWLTVV.

Written as DNA, the CDR3 is TGCGCCAGCAGCTTAACGACCGGGACAGGCTCCTACAATGAGCAGTTCTTC. Translating it yields CASSLTTGTGSYNEQFF. The gene calls are TRBV5-1 and TRBJ2-1, with 8 bases fitting TRBD1. This CDR3 has 17 amino acids. V lost 2 bases, J lost 0 bases, and 7 bases stayed unmatched. Germline lookup yields CDR1 SGHRS and CDR2 YFSETQ.

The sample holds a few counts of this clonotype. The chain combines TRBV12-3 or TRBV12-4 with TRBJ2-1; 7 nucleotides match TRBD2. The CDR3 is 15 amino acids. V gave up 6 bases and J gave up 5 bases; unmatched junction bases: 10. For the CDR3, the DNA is TGTGCCAGCAGGCGAAGGCGGGAGTTCAACAATGAGCAGTTCTTC. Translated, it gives CASRRRREFNNEQFF.

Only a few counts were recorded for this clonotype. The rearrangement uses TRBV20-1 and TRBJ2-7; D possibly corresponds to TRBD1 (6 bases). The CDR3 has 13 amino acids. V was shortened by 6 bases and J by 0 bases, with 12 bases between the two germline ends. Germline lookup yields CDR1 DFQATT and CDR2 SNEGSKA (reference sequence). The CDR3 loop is CSASTGRSYEQYF. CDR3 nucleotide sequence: TGCAGTGCCTCGACAGGTCGCTCCTACGAGCAGTACTTC.

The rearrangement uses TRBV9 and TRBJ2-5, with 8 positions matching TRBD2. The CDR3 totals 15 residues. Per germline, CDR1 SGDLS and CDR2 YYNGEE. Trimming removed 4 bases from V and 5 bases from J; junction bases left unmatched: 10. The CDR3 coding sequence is TGTGCCAGCAGCTTCACCGGGAGGGCCTGGGAGACCCAGTACTTC. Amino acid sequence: CASSFTGRAWETQYF.

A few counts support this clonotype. The CDR3 is CASSQTTGAKEAFF. The CDR3 DNA reads as TGTGCCAGCAGCCAGACAACAGGGGCTAAGGAAGCTTTCTTT. The V call is TRBV5-5, the J call TRBJ1-1; 7 nucleotides match TRBD1. The trim removed 4 bases at V and 8 bases at J, leaving 11 bases unmatched. Germline CDR1 and CDR2: SGHKS and YYEKEE (reference sequence). The CDR3 length is 14 residues.

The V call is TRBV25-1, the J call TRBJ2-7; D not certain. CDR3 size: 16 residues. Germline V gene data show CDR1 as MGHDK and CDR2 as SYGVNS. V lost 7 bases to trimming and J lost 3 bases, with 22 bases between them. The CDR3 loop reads CASISDPSNSLYEQYV. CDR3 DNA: TGTGCCAGCATATCGGATCCCTCGAACAGTCTCTACGAGCAGTACGTC.

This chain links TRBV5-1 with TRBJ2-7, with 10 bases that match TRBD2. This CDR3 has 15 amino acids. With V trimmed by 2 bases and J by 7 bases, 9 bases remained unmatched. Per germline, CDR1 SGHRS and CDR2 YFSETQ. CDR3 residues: CASSFGASGRSEQYF. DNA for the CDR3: TGCGCCAGCAGCTTTGGAGCTAGCGGGAGAAGTGAGCAGTACTTC.

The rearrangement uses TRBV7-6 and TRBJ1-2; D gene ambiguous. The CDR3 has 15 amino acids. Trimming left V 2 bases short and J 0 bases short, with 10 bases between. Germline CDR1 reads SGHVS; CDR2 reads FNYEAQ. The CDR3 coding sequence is TGTGCCAGCAGCTTACGCGCAGGCACTAACTATGGCTACACCTTC. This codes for CASSLRAGTNYGYTF.

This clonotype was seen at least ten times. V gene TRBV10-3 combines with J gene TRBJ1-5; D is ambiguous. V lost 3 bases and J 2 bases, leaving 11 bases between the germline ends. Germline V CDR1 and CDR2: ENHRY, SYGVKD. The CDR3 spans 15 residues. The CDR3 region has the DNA TGTGCCATCAGTGACTTGGATTCTGGCAATCAGCCCCAGCATTTT. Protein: CAISDLDSGNQPQHF.

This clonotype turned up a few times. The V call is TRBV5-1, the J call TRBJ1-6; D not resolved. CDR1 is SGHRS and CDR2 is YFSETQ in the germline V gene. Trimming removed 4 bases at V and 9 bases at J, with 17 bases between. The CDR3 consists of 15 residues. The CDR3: CASSPEDGAASPLHF. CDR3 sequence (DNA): TGCGCCAGCAGCCCAGAGGACGGCGCTGCTTCACCCCTCCACTTT.

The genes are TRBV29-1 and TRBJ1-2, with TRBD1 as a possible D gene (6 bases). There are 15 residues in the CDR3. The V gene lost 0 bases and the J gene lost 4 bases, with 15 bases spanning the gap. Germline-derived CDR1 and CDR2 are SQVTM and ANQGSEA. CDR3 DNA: TGCAGCGTTGAAGACTCGACAGGCTCTATCTATGGCTACACCTTC. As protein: CSVEDSTGSIYGYTF. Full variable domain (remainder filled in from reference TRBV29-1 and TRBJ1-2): SAVISQKPSRDICQRGTSLTIQCQVDSQVTMMFWYRQQPGQSLTLIATANQGSEATYESGFVIDKFPISRPNLTFSTLTVSNMSPEDSSIYLCSVEDSTGSIYGYTFGSGTRLTVV.

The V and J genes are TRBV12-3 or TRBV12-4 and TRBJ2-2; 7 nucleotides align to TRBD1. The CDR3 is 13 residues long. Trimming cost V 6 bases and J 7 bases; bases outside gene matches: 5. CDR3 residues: CASSRGQYGELFF. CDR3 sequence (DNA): TGTGCCAGCAGCAGGGGACAGTACGGGGAGCTGTTTTTT.

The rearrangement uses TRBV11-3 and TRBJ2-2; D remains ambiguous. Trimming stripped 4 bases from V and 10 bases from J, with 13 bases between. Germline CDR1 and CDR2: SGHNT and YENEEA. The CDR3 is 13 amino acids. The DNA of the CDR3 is TGTGCCAGCAGCTCAGGCTACTCTGAGGAGCTGTTTTTT. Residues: CASSSGYSEELFF.